This paragraph reports one T cell receptor beta chain. Its cognate antigen is unknown. Germline V gives CDR1 MNHNS, CDR2 SASEGT. The CDR3 is 14 residues long. V was clipped by 6 bases and J by 3 bases; unmatched bases: 5. The data were taken from a study of cytomegalovirus exposure and HLA in healthy donors. Overall study findings and caveats: Reportedly, TCR beta sequences accurately predicted HLA-A and HLA-B alleles in most subjects. In all likelihood, a cluster of highly shared sequence variants was a sequencing artifact.

A multiplex PCR was run with 60 Vbeta primers and 13 Jbeta primers. The table came from immunoSEQ multiplex PCR; TCRdb's copy has only in-frame clones and leaves some out. Of over 110,000 clones in the sample, over 75% are singletons; the top ten hold over 2.5%. V gene TRBV6-1 combines with J gene TRBJ2-7; the match to TRBD2 covers 10 bases. The sample comprised PBMCs. The clonotype comes from a male donor in good health and CMV-seronegative. CDR3 region: CASSGLAANYEQYF. CDR3 nucleotides: TGTGCCAGCAGCGGACTAGCGGCGAACTACGAGCAGTACTTC.